Shown below are 19 T cell receptor beta chains from a single sample sequenced in a study of blood T cell repertoires in COVID-19 (dated by TCRdb to the early 2020s). Receptor amplification or capture employed the immunoSEQ multiplex PCR assay. Here the immuneACCESS table is served through TCRdb, limited to in-frame sequences with V and J called. Missing clones are a known gap in these copies; in checked studies unresolved V genes cover under half, and the rest lacks a known reason. Present in this sample are 390,000 or so clones, approximately 90% of which were seen just once. The ten most abundant clones make up about 1.5% of the sample. The sequenced sample was peripheral blood. These receptors were collected from a woman aged 25 to 39 with active or convalescent COVID-19.

The rearrangement links TRBV6-5 to TRBJ1-3, with TRBD1 matching over 8 bases. Per the germline V gene, CDR1 is MNHEY and CDR2 is SVGAGI. Trimming cost V 6 bases and J 2 bases; bases outside gene matches: 0. The CDR3 totals 13 residues. CDR3 in DNA: TGTGCCAGCAGGACAGGGGCTGGAAACACCATATATTTT. This sequence encodes CASRTGAGNTIYF.

The V gene is TRBV4-1, the J gene TRBJ1-1; a weak D match, TRBD1 (6 bases). Trimming took 3 bases from V and 2 from J, leaving 10 bases between them. Germline CDR1 and CDR2: MGHRA and YSYEKL. The CDR3 runs to 14 residues. The CDR3 nucleotides are TGCGCCAGCAGCCACCCGGACAGAAACACTGAAGCTTTCTTT. Translating gives CASSHPDRNTEAFF.

The chain combines TRBV10-3 with TRBJ1-1, with a tentative D call TRBD1 (5 bases). This CDR3 is built from 13 residues. Germline lookup yields CDR1 ENHRY and CDR2 SYGVKD. Trimming took off 10 bases at V and 3 bases at J, with 15 bases between the two ends. This CDR3 is CATRAGGDTEAFF. As DNA, the CDR3 is TGTGCCACGCGGGCCGGGGGAGACACTGAAGCTTTCTTT.

The chain joins TRBV7-8 to TRBJ1-1; D is possibly TRBD1 (5 bases). Trimming removed 1 base at V and 6 bases at J, with 12 bases between. The germline gives CDR1 SGHVS, CDR2 FQNEAQ. This CDR3 contains 14 residues. CDR3 region: CASSLVQGRAEAFF. In DNA, the CDR3 is TGTGCCAGCAGCTTAGTTCAGGGTCGCGCTGAAGCTTTCTTT.

The gene calls are TRBV3-1 (or the pseudogene TRBV3-2) and TRBJ2-2; 8 bases are shared with TRBD2. Germline-derived CDR1 and CDR2 are LGHDT and YNNKEL (reference sequence). CDR3 size: 14 residues. Trimming cost V 1 base and J 6 bases; bases outside gene matches: 1. CDR3 sequence: CASSQGTSPGELFF. The CDR3 nucleotides are TGTGCCAGCAGCCAAGGGACTAGCCCCGGGGAGCTGTTTTTT.

This clone appeared once. J is TRBJ1-2 and V is TRBV19; TRBD1 aligns across 7 bases. The CDR3 runs 16 residues. The J segment lost 4 bases and the V segment lost 5 bases, leaving 13 bases of the junction unmatched. CDR1 is LNHDA, CDR2 SQIVND, per germline (reference sequence). As DNA, the CDR3 is TGTGCCAGTAGTGCCTCAGGGGGTTCGGGCCTCTATGGCTACACCTTC. Translating gives CASSASGGSGLYGYTF. Looking up the rest from reference TRBV19 and TRBJ1-2 gives the full variable domain: DGGITQSPKYLFRKEGQNVTLSCEQNLNHDAMYWYRQDPGQGLRLIYYSQIVNDFQKGDIAEGYSVSREKKESFPLTVTSAQKNPTAFYLCASSASGGSGLYGYTFGSGTRLTVV.

The chain employs TRBV7-6 and TRBJ2-7; TRBD2 matches at 10 bases. Germline loops: CDR1 SGHVS, CDR2 FNYEAQ. Losses at the gene ends were 0 bases for V and 8 bases for J; bases not matched to a gene: 7. The CDR3 extends over 15 amino acids. CDR3 bases: TGTGCCAGCAGCTTAGCGAGCACTAGCGGGACCCAGCAGTACTTC. Translation: CASSLASTSGTQQYF.

This clone was seen only once. V is TRBV5-1 and J is TRBJ2-7; 9 nucleotides agree with TRBD1. Germline values: CDR1 SGHRS, CDR2 YFSETQ. This CDR3 has 16 residues. V shed 2 bases, J shed 4 bases, and the junction held 10 bases outside the gene matches. The CDR3 nucleotides are TGCGCCAGCAGCTTAGCCGCGGGACAGGGTTGGTACGAGCAGTACTTC. Its translation is CASSLAAGQGWYEQYF.

The V call is TRBV2, the J call TRBJ2-7, with D hard to call. Trimming pared 6 bases from V and 2 bases from J, leaving 5 bases between. This CDR3 comprises 11 residues. The germline CDR1 and CDR2 sequences are SNHLY and FYNNEI. In DNA form, the CDR3 reads TGTGCCAGCAGCCCTACCTACGAGCAGTACTTC. This codes for CASSPTYEQYF.

The chain is built from TRBV2 and TRBJ2-1; TRBD2 is a possible D gene (5 bases). Trimming took off 2 bases at V and 6 bases at J, with 17 bases between the two ends. The CDR3 runs 16 residues. Per germline, CDR1 SNHLY and CDR2 FYNNEI. The CDR3 is CASSEYGWLRGNEQFF. CDR3 sequence (DNA): TGTGCCAGCAGTGAATATGGCTGGCTCCGGGGCAATGAGCAGTTCTTC.

This chain joins TRBV5-4 and TRBJ1-2; D gene uncertain. V lost 2 bases and J lost 3, with 8 bases in between. The CDR3 loop spans 13 amino acids. The germline CDR1 and CDR2 sequences are SGHNT and YYREEE (reference sequence). CDR3 sequence (DNA): TGTGCCAGCAGCTTCCCCCCTGACTATGGCTACACCTTC. It translates to CASSFPPDYGYTF.

This chain joins TRBV30 and TRBJ2-5; 8 bases are a match to TRBD2. Germline V gives CDR1 GTSNPN, CDR2 SVGIG (reference sequence). The V and J ends lost 1 base and 5 bases, in that order; junction bases with no gene match: 0. The CDR3 contains 12 residues. The CDR3, as DNA: TGTGCCTGGAGTGCGGGGGGGGAGACCCAGTACTTC. Residues: CAWSAGGETQYF.

The V gene is TRBV2, the J gene TRBJ1-1; possibly TRBD1 for D (5 bases). The CDR3 runs to 12 residues. Deletions cut 8 bases from V and 1 base from J, with 8 bases between. Per germline, CDR1 SNHLY and CDR2 FYNNEI. CDR3 sequence reads: CASGTGNTEAFF. As DNA, the CDR3 is TGTGCCAGCGGAACAGGGAACACTGAAGCTTTCTTT.

The rearrangement joins TRBV24-1 to TRBJ1-2, with D possibly TRBD1 on 6 matching bases. V lost 3 bases to trimming and J lost 5 bases, with 12 bases between them. Germline lookup yields CDR1 KGHDR and CDR2 SFDVKD. The CDR3 consists of 14 residues. The DNA for the CDR3 is TGTGCCACCAGTGATCCGGACAGAAATTATGGCTACACCTTC. Its protein is CATSDPDRNYGYTF.

The chain recombines TRBV3-1 (or the pseudogene TRBV3-2) with TRBJ2-3; D uncertain. CDR1 is LGHDT, CDR2 YNNKEL, per germline (reference sequence). Between the trimmed V and J ends, which lost 4 bases and 1 base, there was a span of 12 bases. The CDR3 spans 15 residues. CDR3 region: CASSPTERGTDTQYF. The CDR3 nucleotides read TGTGCCAGCAGCCCAACAGAACGCGGCACAGATACGCAGTATTTT.

V gene TRBV5-1 combines with J gene TRBJ1-1, with a possible D match to TRBD1 (5 bases). Germline V gene data show CDR1 as SGHRS and CDR2 as YFSETQ. CDR3 size: 11 residues. Trimming shortened V by 5 bases and J by 6 bases, and 8 bases separated the two germline ends. As DNA, the CDR3 is TGCGCCAGCAGGGAGGGGCCTGAAGCTTTCTTT. Amino acid sequence: CASREGPEAFF.

The chain recombines TRBV27 with TRBJ1-1; weak D call: TRBD1 (5 bases). Germline CDR1 is MNHEY and CDR2 is SMNVEV (reference sequence). V lost 7 bases, J lost 6 bases, and 18 bases lay in between. CDR3 length: 14 residues. The CDR3 here is CASISTHRFAEAFF. In nucleotides, the CDR3 is TGTGCCAGCATTTCCACCCACAGGTTCGCTGAAGCTTTCTTT.

The genes are TRBV4-1 and TRBJ2-7; 10 bases align to TRBD2. V gave up 4 bases and J gave up 0 bases; unmatched junction bases: 12. The germline gives CDR1 MGHRA, CDR2 YSYEKL. The CDR3 loop spans 18 amino acids. CDR3 residues: CASSPIGRTSGSSYEQYF. The CDR3, as DNA: TGCGCCAGCAGCCCCATCGGGAGGACTAGCGGAAGCTCCTACGAGCAGTACTTC.

The rearrangement joins TRBV7-6 to TRBJ2-7, with 8 bases matching TRBD1. The CDR3 contains 15 residues. V lost 6 bases, J lost 0 bases, and 7 bases stayed unmatched. Germline values: CDR1 SGHVS, CDR2 FNYEAQ. The CDR3 DNA follows: TGTGCCAGCAGTTATGACAGGGGTCCCTCCTACGAGCAGTACTTC. Its protein is CASSYDRGPSYEQYF.